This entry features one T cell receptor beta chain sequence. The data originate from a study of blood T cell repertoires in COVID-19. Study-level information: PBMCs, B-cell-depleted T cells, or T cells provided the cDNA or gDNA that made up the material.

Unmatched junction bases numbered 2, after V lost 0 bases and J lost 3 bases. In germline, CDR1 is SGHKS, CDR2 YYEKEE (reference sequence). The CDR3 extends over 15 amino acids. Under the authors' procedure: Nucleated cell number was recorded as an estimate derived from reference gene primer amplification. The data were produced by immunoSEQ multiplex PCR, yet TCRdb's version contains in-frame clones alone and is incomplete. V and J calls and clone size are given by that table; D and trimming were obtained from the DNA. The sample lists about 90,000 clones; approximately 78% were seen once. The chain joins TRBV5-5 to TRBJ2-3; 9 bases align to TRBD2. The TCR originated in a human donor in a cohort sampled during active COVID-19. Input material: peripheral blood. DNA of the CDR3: TGTGCCAGCAGCTTGGTTCTAGCGGGAACAGATACGCAGTATTTT. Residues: CASSLVLAGTDTQYF.